Given below is one T cell receptor beta chain in context. The target antigen is unknown. The data stem from a study of T cell responses to AZD1222 COVID-19 vaccine. Points from the study as a whole: Compared with day 0, the breadth and depth of the Spike-specific TCR repertoire rose significantly after two doses of AZD1222. After the peak T cell response, and only then, were repertoires sampled. At baseline, just a handful of AZD1222 recipients tested seropositive.

The repertoire was sequenced with immunoSEQ multiplex PCR; TCRdb's copy has only in-frame clones and lacks some. Found here are tens of thousands of clones, 87% of them singletons; the top ten hold more than 9%. CDR1 is SEHNR and CDR2 is FQNEAQ in the germline V gene (reference sequence). The CDR3 is 14 amino acids. V shed 5 bases and J 6 bases; nucleotides not matched to a gene: 7. This specimen was peripheral blood, taken 28 days after the second AZD1222 dose. The receptor was isolated from an adult who received the AZD1222 COVID-19 vaccine. This rearrangement joins TRBV7-9 to TRBJ1-5, with 7 bases fitting TRBD1. CDR3 region: CASSPTGSGQPQHF. In nucleotides, the CDR3 is TGTGCCAGCAGCCCGACAGGGAGCGGTCAGCCCCAGCATTTT.